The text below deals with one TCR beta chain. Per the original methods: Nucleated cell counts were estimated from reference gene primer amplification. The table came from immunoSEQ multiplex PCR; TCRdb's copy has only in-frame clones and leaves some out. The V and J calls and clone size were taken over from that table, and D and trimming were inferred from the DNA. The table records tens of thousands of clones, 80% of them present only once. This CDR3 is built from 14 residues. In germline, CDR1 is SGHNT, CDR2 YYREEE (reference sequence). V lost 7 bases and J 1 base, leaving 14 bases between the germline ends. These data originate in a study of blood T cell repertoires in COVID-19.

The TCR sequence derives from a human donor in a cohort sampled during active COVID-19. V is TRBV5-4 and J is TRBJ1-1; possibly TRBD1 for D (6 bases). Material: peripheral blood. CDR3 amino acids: CASSEGQTNTEAFF. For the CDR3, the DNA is TGTGCCAGCTCCGAAGGACAGACGAACACTGAAGCTTTCTTT.